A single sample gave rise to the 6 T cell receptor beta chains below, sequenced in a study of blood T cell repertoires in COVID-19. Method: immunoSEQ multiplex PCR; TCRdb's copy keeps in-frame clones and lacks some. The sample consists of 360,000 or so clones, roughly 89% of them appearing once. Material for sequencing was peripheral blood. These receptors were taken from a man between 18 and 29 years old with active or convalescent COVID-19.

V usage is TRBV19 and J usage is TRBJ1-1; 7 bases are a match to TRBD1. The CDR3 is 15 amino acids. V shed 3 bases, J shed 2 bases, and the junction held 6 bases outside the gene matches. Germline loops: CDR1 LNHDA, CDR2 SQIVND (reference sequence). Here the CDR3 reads CASSIDRDANTEAFF. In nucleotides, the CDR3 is TGTGCCAGTAGTATCGACAGGGATGCAAACACTGAAGCTTTCTTT.

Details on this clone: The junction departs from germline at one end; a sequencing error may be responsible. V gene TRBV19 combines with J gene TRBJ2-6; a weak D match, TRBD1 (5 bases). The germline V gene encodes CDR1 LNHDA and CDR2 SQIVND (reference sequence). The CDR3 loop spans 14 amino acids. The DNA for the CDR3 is TGTGCCAGTAGTATGACAGCTGGGGCCAACGTGCTGACTTTC. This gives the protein CASSMTAGANVLTF.

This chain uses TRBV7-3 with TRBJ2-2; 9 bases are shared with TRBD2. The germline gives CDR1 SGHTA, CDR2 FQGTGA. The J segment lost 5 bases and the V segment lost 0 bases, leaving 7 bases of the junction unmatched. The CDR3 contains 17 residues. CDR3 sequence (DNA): TGTGCCAGCAGCTTAACTAGTAGCGGGAGAGGAACCGGGGAGCTGTTTTTT. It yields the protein CASSLTSSGRGTGELFF. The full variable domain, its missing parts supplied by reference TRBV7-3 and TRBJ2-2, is GAGVSQTPSNKVTEKGKYVELRCDPISGHTALYWYRQSLGQGPEFLIYFQGTGAADDSGLPNDRFFAVRPEGSVSTLKIQRTERGDSAVYLCASSLTSSGRGTGELFFGEGSRLTVL.

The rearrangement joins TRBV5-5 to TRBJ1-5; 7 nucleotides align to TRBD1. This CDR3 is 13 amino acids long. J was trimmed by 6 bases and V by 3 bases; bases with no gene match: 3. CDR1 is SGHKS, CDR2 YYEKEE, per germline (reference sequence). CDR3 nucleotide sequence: TGTGCCAGCAGCTGGACAGGACCTCAGCCCCAGCATTTT. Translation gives CASSWTGPQPQHF.

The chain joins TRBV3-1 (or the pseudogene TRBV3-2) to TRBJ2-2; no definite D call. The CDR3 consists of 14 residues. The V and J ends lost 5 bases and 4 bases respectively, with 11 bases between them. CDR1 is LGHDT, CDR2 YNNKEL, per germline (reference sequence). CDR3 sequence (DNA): TGTGCCAGCAGCTCCCAGCGTGGCACCGGGGAGCTGTTTTTT. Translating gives CASSSQRGTGELFF.

The CDR3 protein is CASSFTESAGELFF. The CDR3 DNA sequence: TGCGCCAGCAGCTTTACAGAGTCCGCCGGGGAGCTGTTTTTT. This chain joins TRBV5-1 and TRBJ2-2; D is undetermined. The CDR3 runs 14 residues. V lost 2 bases to trimming and J lost 6 bases, with 11 bases between them. Germline-derived CDR1 and CDR2 are SGHRS and YFSETQ.